This T cell receptor (beta chain) derives from a study of cytomegalovirus exposure and HLA in healthy donors. Overall study: Of roughly 400 genotyped donors, roughly 81% grouped in the Caucasian-associated ancestry cluster. Points from the study as a whole: What was likely a sequencing artifact was a cluster of highly shared sequence variants.

The PCR employed 60 Vbeta primers together with 13 Jbeta primers. Measured with immunoSEQ multiplex PCR; TCRdb has only the in-frame clones, and not every one. The table has about 110,000 clones, about 76% seen once. Trimming took 4 bases from V and 2 from J, leaving 12 bases between them. Germline V gene sequence: CDR1 SEHNR, CDR2 FQNEAQ (reference sequence). The CDR3 is 14 amino acids. The table lists this clone with a count of one. Its antigen is not known. This receptor was identified in a man between 40 and 49 years old in good health and CMV-seronegative. The V and J genes are TRBV7-9 and TRBJ2-7; a possible D gene is TRBD2 (5 bases). The specimen sequenced was PBMCs. CDR3 residues: CASSSPGKTYEQYF. In DNA form, the CDR3 reads TGTGCCAGCAGCTCCCCCGGGAAAACCTACGAGCAGTACTTC. The variable domain in full, with the rest retrieved from reference TRBV7-9 and TRBJ2-7, is DTGVSQNPRHKITKRGQNVTFRCDPISEHNRLYWYRQTLGQGPEFLTYFQNEAQLEKSRLLSDRFSAERPKGSFSTLEIQRTEQGDSAMYLCASSSPGKTYEQYFGPGTRLTVT.